Sequencing of this T cell receptor beta chain was carried out in a study of cytomegalovirus exposure and HLA in healthy donors (dated by TCRdb to the late 2010s). Study-wide context: The 550 to 750 repertoires of the first cohort and the 110 or so validation repertoires were produced on the same platform, according to a later analysis. The study aimed to test whether cataloging public T cell receptors could reveal signatures of past pathogen exposure. Besides the first cohort of roughly 660 subjects, a separate validation cohort made up of over 100 different subjects was used. To predict cytomegalovirus infection status, the study combined high-throughput TCR immunosequencing, statistical association of individual TCRs with disease status, and machine learning. Overall study outcomes, separate from this receptor: In vitro tests confirmed that a few of the cytomegalovirus-associated TCR beta chains recognize cytomegalovirus antigens. The study gave a list of 150 to 200 TCR beta chains associated with cytomegalovirus. In a later analysis, TCRs clustered in the first cohort were found to also tend to co-occur in the roughly 120 validation repertoires, with about 93% of cluster scores above 0. The classifier was reported to diagnose cytomegalovirus status with high specificity and sensitivity in both the original cohort and the validation cohort. A later analysis lacked HLA typing for the validation cohort, so it scored co-occurrence in that cohort across all 120 repertoires. Most TCR sequences were observed very rarely across donors, whereas some public TCRs were present in many individuals. The authors suggested that the approach could potentially be generalized to other disease states and immunological phenotypes.

The donors belonged to the validation cohort of around 110 subjects, which was separate from the 666-subject first cohort. The V and J ends are trimmed by 4 bases and 0 bases, leaving 19 bases between them. From the cysteine through the phenylalanine, the CDR3 covers 19 amino acids. The kept DNA is CDR3 alone, 57 bases in frame from the first base. For CDR1 and CDR2, the germline V gene lists SGHTA and FQGTGA. On this clone: It has no known antigen specificity. Base qualities were left out, and no much larger clone turns up one base away.

To prepare the library, the immunoSEQ multiplex PCR assay was applied. On the study's bioinformatics: To diagnose cytomegalovirus status from the catalog of TCR beta chain sequences, a statistical classification framework was built. As stored in TCRdb, this immuneACCESS dataset retains in-frame rearrangements with V and J assigned. A fraction of the clones does not appear; measured against another copy, unresolved V genes explain less than half of the discrepancy, and the remainder lacks a known reason. That table supplies the V and J calls and clone size; D and trimming were determined from the DNA. The sample contains roughly 180,000 clones, around 86% of them found a single time. 7.2% of the sample is in the top ten clones.

Source material: PBMCs. The chain was built from TRBV7-3 and TRBJ2-6, with the D gene uncertain. The TCR was taken from a young man in good health and CMV-seropositive. The DNA is TGTGCCAGCAGCTCCCAGGACGTAACCTTTAGCTCTGGGGCCAACGTCCTGACTTTC. Its protein is CASSSQDVTFSSGANVLTF.